One sample yielded the 9 T cell receptor beta chains listed below, sequenced in a study of blood T cell repertoires in COVID-19. Assay used: immunoSEQ multiplex PCR; TCRdb lists only in-frame clones, some missing. The table lists about 22,000 clones, approximately 83% of them singletons. The specimen sequenced was peripheral blood. The receptors here all came from a man aged 80 or over with active or convalescent COVID-19.

The chain has TRBV10-2 and TRBJ1-2; 7 bases line up with TRBD1. The J segment lost 1 base and the V segment lost 6 bases, leaving 8 bases of the junction unmatched. The CDR3 consists of 15 residues. Germline V CDR1 and CDR2: WSHSY, SAAADI. The CDR3 here is CASSDQQGFNYGYTF. CDR3 nucleotides: TGCGCCAGCAGCGACCAACAGGGGTTTAACTATGGCTACACCTTC.

This clone was observed once. The V gene is TRBV24-1, the J gene TRBJ1-2, with 9 bases aligning to TRBD1. Germline CDR1 and CDR2: KGHDR and SFDVKD. The ends lost 0 bases at V and 7 bases at J; junction bases unmatched: 8. The CDR3 is made up of 16 amino acids. CDR3 coding DNA: TGTGCCACCAGTGATTTGCCCGGACAGGGGTCCTTTGGCTACACCTTC. It codes for CATSDLPGQGSFGYTF.

The chain uses TRBV19 and TRBJ1-6; TRBD1 agrees at 7 bases. This CDR3 has 14 residues. Looked up from germline, CDR1 is LNHDA and CDR2 is SQIVND (reference sequence). Unmatched junction bases numbered 6, after V lost 6 bases and J lost 7 bases. The CDR3 protein is CASRDDRANSPLHF. CDR3 DNA sequence: TGTGCCAGTAGGGACGACAGGGCCAATTCACCCCTCCACTTT. The variable domain in full, completed from reference TRBV19 and TRBJ1-6, reads DGGITQSPKYLFRKEGQNVTLSCEQNLNHDAMYWYRQDPGQGLRLIYYSQIVNDFQKGDIAEGYSVSREKKESFPLTVTSAQKNPTAFYLCASRDDRANSPLHFGNGTRLTVT.

The genes are TRBV7-2 and TRBJ1-2; TRBD1 matches at 7 bases. Losses at the gene ends were 5 bases for V and 4 bases for J; bases not matched to a gene: 10. The CDR3 has 15 amino acids. Germline CDR1 is SGHTA and CDR2 is FQGNSA. CDR3 nucleotides: TGTGCCAGCAGCGACCGACAGGGACGGACCTATGGCTACACCTTC. This codes for CASSDRQGRTYGYTF. The full variable domain, with the rest looked up from reference TRBV7-2 and TRBJ1-2, is GAGVSQSPSNKVTEKGKDVELRCDPISGHTALYWYRQSLGQGLEFLIYFQGNSAPDKSGLPSDRFSAERTGGSVSTLTIQRTQQEDSAVYLCASSDRQGRTYGYTFGSGTRLTVV.

The chain is built from TRBV4-3 and TRBJ2-7; 7 bases map to TRBD1. Looked up from germline, CDR1 is LGHNA and CDR2 is YSLEER. With V trimmed by 1 base and J by 2 bases, 11 bases remained unmatched. CDR3 length: 17 amino acids. The CDR3 DNA is TGCGCCAGCAGCCAAGGAGGGTGGACAGGAGGACCCTACGAGCAGTACTTC. Translated, it gives CASSQGGWTGGPYEQYF.

V gene TRBV10-2 combines with J gene TRBJ2-2; 7 bases agree with TRBD1. V dropped 4 bases and J dropped 1; count of bases not matched to a gene: 12. CDR3 length: 18 residues. Germline V gene lookup returns CDR1 WSHSY and CDR2 SAAADI. The CDR3 nucleotides read TGCGCCAGCAGTGCCCCTAGGGACAGACTTCTGAACACCGGGGAGCTGTTTTTT. This gives the protein CASSAPRDRLLNTGELFF.

The chain is built from TRBV7-2 and TRBJ1-5, with 9 positions matching TRBD1. The CDR3 sequence is 15 residues long. V trimming: 5 bases; J trimming: 6 bases; junction bases outside the gene matches: 8. Germline V gives CDR1 SGHTA, CDR2 FQGNSA. The CDR3 bases are TGTGCCAGCAGCCTTAAACAGGGGGCTGCTCAGCCCCAGCATTTT. Its translation: CASSLKQGAAQPQHF. Variable domain in full (rest from reference TRBV7-2 and TRBJ1-5): GAGVSQSPSNKVTEKGKDVELRCDPISGHTALYWYRQSLGQGLEFLIYFQGNSAPDKSGLPSDRFSAERTGGSVSTLTIQRTQQEDSAVYLCASSLKQGAAQPQHFGDGTRLSIL.

The rearrangement joins TRBV9 to TRBJ2-7; 15 bases are a match to TRBD2. Germline V gene lookup returns CDR1 SGDLS and CDR2 YYNGEE. The trim removed 8 bases at V and 2 bases at J, leaving 5 bases unmatched. The CDR3 has 15 amino acids. Here the CDR3 reads CASLGTSGGTYEQYF. As DNA, the CDR3 is TGTGCCAGTCTAGGGACTAGCGGGGGGACCTACGAGCAGTACTTC.

As DNA, the CDR3 is TGCGCCAGCAGCTTTGGGACAGGCCCCACTGAAGCTTTCTTT. This codes for CASSFGTGPTEAFF. V gene TRBV5-1 combines with J gene TRBJ1-1, with TRBD1 identical over 8 bases. The CDR3 has 14 amino acids. The V gene end was trimmed by 2 bases and the J gene end by 4 bases; junction bases not matched to a gene: 4. Germline CDR1 reads SGHRS; CDR2 reads YFSETQ.